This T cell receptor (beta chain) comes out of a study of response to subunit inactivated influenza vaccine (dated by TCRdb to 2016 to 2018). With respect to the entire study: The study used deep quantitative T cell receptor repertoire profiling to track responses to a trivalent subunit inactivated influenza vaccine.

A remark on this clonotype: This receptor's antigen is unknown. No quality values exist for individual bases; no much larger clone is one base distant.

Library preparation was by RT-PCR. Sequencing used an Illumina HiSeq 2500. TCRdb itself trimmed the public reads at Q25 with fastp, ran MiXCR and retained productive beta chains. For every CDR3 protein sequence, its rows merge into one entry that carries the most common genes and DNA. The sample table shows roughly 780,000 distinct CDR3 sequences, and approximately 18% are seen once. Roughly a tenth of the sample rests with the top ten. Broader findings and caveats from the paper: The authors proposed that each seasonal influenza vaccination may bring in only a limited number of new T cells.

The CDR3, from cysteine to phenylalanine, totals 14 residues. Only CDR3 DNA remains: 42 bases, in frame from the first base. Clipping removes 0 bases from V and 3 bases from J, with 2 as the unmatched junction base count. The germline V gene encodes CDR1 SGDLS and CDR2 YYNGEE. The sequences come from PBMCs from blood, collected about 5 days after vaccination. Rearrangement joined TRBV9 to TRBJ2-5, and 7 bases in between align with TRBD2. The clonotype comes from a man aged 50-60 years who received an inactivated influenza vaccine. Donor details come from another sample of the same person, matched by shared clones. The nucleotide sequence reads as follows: TGTGCCAGCAGCGTAGGGGGAGGGAAAGAGACCCAGTACTTC. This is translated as CASSVGGGKETQYF.